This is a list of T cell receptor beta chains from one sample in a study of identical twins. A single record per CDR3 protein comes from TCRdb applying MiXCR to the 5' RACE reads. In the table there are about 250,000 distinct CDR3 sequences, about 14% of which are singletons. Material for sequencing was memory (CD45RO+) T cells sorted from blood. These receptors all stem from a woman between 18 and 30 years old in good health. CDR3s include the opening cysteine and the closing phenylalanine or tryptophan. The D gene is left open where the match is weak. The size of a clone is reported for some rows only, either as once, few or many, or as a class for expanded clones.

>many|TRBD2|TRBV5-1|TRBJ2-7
CASSWTSGKSEQYF
TGCGCCAGCAGCTGGACTAGCGGGAAGAGCGAGCAGTACTTC
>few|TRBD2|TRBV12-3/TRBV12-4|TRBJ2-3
CASMGVSGTSGGDTQYF
TGTGCCAGTATGGGTGTTTCAGGGACTAGCGGTGGGGATACGCAGTATTTT
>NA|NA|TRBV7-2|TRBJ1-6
CASSLLGAGNSPLHF
TGTGCCAGCAGCCTGCTGGGAGCTGGGAATTCACCCCTCCACTTT
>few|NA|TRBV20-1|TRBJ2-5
CSARAGVQTQYF
TGCAGTGCTAGAGCTGGGGTCCAGACCCAGTACTTC
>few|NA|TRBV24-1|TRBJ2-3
CATSDPSGPADTQYF
TGTGCCACCAGTGACCCTTCAGGACCAGCGGATACGCAGTATTTT
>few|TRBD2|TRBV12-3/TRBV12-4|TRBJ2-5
CASSLLAGGETQYF
TGTGCCAGCAGCCTCCTAGCGGGGGGAGAGACCCAGTACTTC
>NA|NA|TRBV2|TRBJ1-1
CASARYTEAFF
TGTGCCAGTGCAAGGTACACTGAAGCTTTCTTT
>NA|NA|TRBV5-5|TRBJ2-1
CASSLEGDGYNEQFF
TGTGCCAGCAGCTTGGAAGGGGACGGCTACAATGAGCAGTTCTTC
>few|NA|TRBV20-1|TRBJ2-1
CSARTVLGARNEQFF
TGCAGTGCCCGGACAGTACTAGGGGCCAGGAATGAGCAGTTCTTC
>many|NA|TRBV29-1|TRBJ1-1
CSVEGGNTEAFF
TGCAGCGTTGAAGGAGGGAACACTGAAGCTTTCTTT
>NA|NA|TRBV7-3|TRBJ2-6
CASSFPTSGANVLTF
TGTGCCAGCAGCTTCCCTACGAGTGGGGCCAACGTCCTGACTTTC
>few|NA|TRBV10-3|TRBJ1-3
CATSLPGHNSGNTIYF
TGTGCCACCTCCCTTCCGGGACACAACTCTGGAAACACCATATATTTT
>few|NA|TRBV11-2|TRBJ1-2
CASSLTGAGRGYTF
TGTGCCAGCAGCCTCACCGGGGCGGGTCGGGGCTACACCTTC
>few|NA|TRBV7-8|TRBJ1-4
CASSLLGGTNEKLFF
TGTGCCAGCAGCCTTTTGGGGGGTACTAATGAAAAACTGTTTTTT
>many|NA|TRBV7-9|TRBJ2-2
CASNNPRNTGELFF
TGTGCCAGCAATAATCCCAGGAACACCGGGGAGCTGTTTTTT
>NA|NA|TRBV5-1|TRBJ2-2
CASGVERSSNTGELFF
TGCGCCAGCGGAGTCGAAAGGTCATCTAACACCGGGGAGCTGTTTTTT
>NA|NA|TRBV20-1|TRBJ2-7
CSAQQGYEQYF
TGCAGTGCCCAACAGGGCTACGAGCAGTACTTC
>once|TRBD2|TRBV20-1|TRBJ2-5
CSATPTSGGGRTQYF
TGCAGTGCTACGCCGACTAGCGGGGGGGGGAGGACCCAGTACTTC
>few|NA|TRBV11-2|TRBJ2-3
CASSLGTGREDTQYF
TGTGCCAGCAGCTTAGGGACAGGGAGGGAAGATACGCAGTATTTT
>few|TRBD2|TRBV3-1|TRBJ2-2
CASSQGKLAGVGELFF
TGTGCCAGCAGCCAGGGAAAACTAGCGGGAGTGGGGGAGCTGTTTTTT
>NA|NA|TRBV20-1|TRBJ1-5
CSAAREYSNQPQHF
TGCAGTGCGGCCAGGGAGTATAGCAATCAGCCCCAGCATTTT
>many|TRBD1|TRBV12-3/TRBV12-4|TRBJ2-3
CASSPGTGVTDTQYF
TGTGCCAGCAGTCCCGGGACAGGGGTAACAGATACGCAGTATTTT
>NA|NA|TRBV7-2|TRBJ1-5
CASSLEVGNQPQHF
TGTGCCAGCAGCTTAGAGGTCGGCAATCAGCCCCAGCATTTT
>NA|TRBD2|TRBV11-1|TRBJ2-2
CASRTSGTSGRGTGELFF
TGTGCCAGCAGGACATCCGGGACTAGCGGGAGAGGCACCGGGGAGCTGTTTTTT
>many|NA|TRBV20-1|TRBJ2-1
CSARDLHEQFF
TGCAGTGCTAGAGATCTGCATGAGCAGTTCTTC
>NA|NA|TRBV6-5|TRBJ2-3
CASSYQLGGSDTQYF
TGTGCCAGCAGTTACCAACTAGGGGGGTCTGATACGCAGTATTTT
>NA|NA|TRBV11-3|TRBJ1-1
CASTDGRRRTTEAFF
TGTGCCAGCACCGATGGCCGGCGTAGGACCACTGAAGCTTTCTTT
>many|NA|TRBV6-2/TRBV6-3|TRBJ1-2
CASSYRDGYTF
TGTGCCAGCAGTTACAGGGACGGCTACACCTTC
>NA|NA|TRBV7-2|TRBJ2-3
CASSLRTTQYF
TGTGCCAGCAGCTTACGGACTACGCAGTATTTT
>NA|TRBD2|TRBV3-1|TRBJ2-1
CASRHWGGSGNAFNEQFF
TGTGCCAGCAGGCACTGGGGGGGTAGCGGGAATGCCTTCAATGAGCAGTTCTTC
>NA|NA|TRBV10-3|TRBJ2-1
CAIRETNLIDEQFF
TGTGCCATCAGGGAGACTAATTTAATCGATGAGCAGTTCTTC
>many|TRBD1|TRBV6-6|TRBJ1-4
CASVGQGGEKLFF
TGTGCCAGCGTCGGACAGGGCGGTGAAAAACTGTTTTTT
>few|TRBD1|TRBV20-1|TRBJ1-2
CSAPGQGHYGYTF
TGCAGTGCTCCCGGACAGGGACACTATGGCTACACCTTC
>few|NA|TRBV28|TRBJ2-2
CASRYRERNTGELFF
TGTGCCAGCAGGTACAGGGAGAGGAACACCGGGGAGCTGTTTTTT
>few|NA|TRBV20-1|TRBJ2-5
CSAGYGGQETQYF
TGCAGTGCCGGCTATGGAGGCCAAGAGACCCAGTACTTC
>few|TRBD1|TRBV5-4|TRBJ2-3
CASSSRTGRSTDTQYF
TGTGCCAGCAGCTCCCGGACAGGGAGAAGCACAGATACGCAGTATTTT
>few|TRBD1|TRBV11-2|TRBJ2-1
CASSSPRTGGGEQFF
TGTGCCAGCAGCTCACCACGGACAGGGGGCGGTGAGCAGTTCTTC
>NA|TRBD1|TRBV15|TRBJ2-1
CATSSLGTGGEEQFF
TGTGCCACCAGCAGCCTTGGGACAGGGGGTGAGGAGCAGTTCTTC
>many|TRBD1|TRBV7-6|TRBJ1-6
CASSSGQGVSPLHF
TGTGCCAGCAGCTCTGGACAGGGGGTTTCACCCCTCCACTTT
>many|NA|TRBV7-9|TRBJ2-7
CASSSPDGYYEQYF
TGTGCCAGCAGCTCTCCCGACGGATACTACGAGCAGTACTTC
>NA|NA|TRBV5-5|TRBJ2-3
CASSGPWGNTDTQYF
TGTGCCAGCAGCGGCCCTTGGGGGAACACAGATACGCAGTATTTT
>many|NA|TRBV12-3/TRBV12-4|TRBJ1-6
CASTPYSRDSPLHF
TGTGCCAGCACCCCCTATTCCAGGGATTCACCCCTCCACTTT
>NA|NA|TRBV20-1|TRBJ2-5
CSARETAGRETQYF
TGCAGTGCTAGAGAAACAGCCGGGCGTGAGACCCAGTACTTC
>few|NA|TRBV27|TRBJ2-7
CASSNSVSYEQYF
TGTGCCAGCAGCAACAGTGTGTCCTACGAGCAGTACTTC
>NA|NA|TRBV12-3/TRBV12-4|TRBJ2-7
CASSLGPSRGISYEQYF
TGTGCCAGCAGTTTAGGCCCCTCAAGGGGGATCTCCTACGAGCAGTACTTC
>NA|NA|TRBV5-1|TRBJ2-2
CASSGEPGTIGELFF
TGCGCCAGCAGCGGGGAACCCGGGACAATCGGGGAGCTGTTTTTT
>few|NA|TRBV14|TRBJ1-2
CASSPGYNTYGYTF
TGTGCCAGCAGCCCAGGTTATAACACCTATGGCTACACCTTC
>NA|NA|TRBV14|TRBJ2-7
CASSQESAGTCEQYF
TGTGCCAGCAGCCAAGAATCGGCGGGGACGTGCGAGCAGTACTTC
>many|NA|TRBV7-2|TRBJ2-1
CASSLAHEQFF
TGTGCCAGCAGCTTAGCCCATGAGCAGTTCTTC
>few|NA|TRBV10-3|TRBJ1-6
CAIRGTNSPLHF
TGTGCCATCCGGGGGACCAATTCACCCCTCCACTTT
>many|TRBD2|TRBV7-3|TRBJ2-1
CASSASSGLYNEQFF
TGTGCCAGCAGCGCGTCTAGCGGGCTTTACAATGAGCAGTTCTTC
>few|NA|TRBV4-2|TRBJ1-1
CASSPLGRNTEAFF
TGTGCCAGCAGCCCGCTTGGAAGGAACACTGAAGCTTTCTTT
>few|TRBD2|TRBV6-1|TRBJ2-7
CASSEILAGGGEQYF
TGTGCCAGCAGTGAGATTCTAGCGGGAGGCGGCGAGCAGTACTTC
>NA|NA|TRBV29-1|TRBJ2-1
CSVRGGAANEQFF
TGCAGCGTTAGAGGAGGGGCAGCCAATGAGCAGTTCTTC
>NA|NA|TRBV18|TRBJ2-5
CASSTRGETQYF
TGTGCCAGCTCTACCAGGGGTGAGACCCAGTACTTC